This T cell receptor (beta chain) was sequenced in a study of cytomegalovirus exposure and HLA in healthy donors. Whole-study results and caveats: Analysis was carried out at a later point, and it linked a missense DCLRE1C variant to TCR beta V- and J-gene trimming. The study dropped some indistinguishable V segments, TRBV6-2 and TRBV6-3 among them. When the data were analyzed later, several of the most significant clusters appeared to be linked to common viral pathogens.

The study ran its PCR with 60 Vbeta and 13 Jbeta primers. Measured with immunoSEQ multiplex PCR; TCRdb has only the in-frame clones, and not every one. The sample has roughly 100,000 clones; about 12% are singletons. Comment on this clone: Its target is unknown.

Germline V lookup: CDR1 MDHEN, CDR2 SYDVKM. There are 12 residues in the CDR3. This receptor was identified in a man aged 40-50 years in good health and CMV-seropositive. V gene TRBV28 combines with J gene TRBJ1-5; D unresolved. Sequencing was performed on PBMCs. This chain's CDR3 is CAVTEGNQPQHF. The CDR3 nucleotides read TGTGCTGTGACCGAGGGCAATCAGCCCCAGCATTTT. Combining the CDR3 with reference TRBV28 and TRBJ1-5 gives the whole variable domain DVKVTQSSRYLVKRTGEKVFLECVQDMDHENMFWYRQDPGLGLRLIYFSYDVKMKEKGDIPEGYSVSREKKERFSLILESASTNQTSMYLCAVTEGNQPQHFGDGTRLSIL.